This is a list of T cell receptor beta chains from one sample in a study of technical replicates of blood from a few donors. Clones were read by immunoSEQ multiplex PCR, and TCRdb kept only the in-frame ones, dropping some. The sample records 51,000 or so clones, 92% being singletons. Sequenced material: PBMCs. These receptors all come from a human donor in good health. Some clones in this sample may be carry-over from other donors' samples. Each CDR3 is given with its conserved first and last residue. The D gene is left open where the match is weak. Clone size appears in some rows only: once, few, many, or a class for an expanded clone.

>NA|TRBJ2-1|TRBV4-1|NA
TGCGCCAGCAGCCAACGGGCCCTAGGGAGGTACAATGAGCAGTTCTTC
CASSQRALGRYNEQFF
>NA|TRBJ2-7|TRBV2|NA
TGTGCCAGCAGTGGATTGACAGGAGCCTACGAGCAGTACTTC
CASSGLTGAYEQYF
>NA|TRBJ2-6|TRBV12-5|NA
TGTGCTAGTGGGTCGGGTTCTGGGGCCAACGTCCTGACTTTC
CASGSGSGANVLTF
>NA|TRBJ1-2|TRBV11-2|NA
TGTGCCAGCAGCTTAGGTGGACAACAGCACTTC
CASSLGGQQHF
>NA|TRBJ2-7|TRBV30|NA
TGTGCCGGCAACAGGGAAGGACGTGGTGGCGAGCAGTACTTC
CAGNREGRGGEQYF
>NA|TRBJ2-5|TRBV2|TRBD2
TGTGCCAGCAGTGAGTCTTTCCAGCGGGGGCAAGAGACCCAGTACTTC
CASSESFQRGQETQYF
>NA|TRBJ2-5|TRBV18|NA
TGTGCCAGCTCACCACAACAGCTAGAGACCCAGTACTTC
CASSPQQLETQYF
>NA|TRBJ2-2|TRBV6-4|TRBD1
TGTGCCAGCAGACGACAGGGGGCGGACACCGGGGAGCTGTTTTTT
CASRRQGADTGELFF
>NA|TRBJ1-2|TRBV18|NA
TGTGCCAGCTCACCAGAATACACCCGTTATGGCTACACCTTC
CASSPEYTRYGYTF
>NA|TRBJ2-1|TRBV7-9|NA
TGTGCCAGCAGCTTAGTTCCCGGTACTGAGCAGTTCTTC
CASSLVPGTEQFF
>few|TRBJ2-3|TRBV4-3|NA
TGCGCCAGCAGCCGGGTAGCGCTAAGCACAGATACGCAGTATTTT
CASSRVALSTDTQYF
>NA|TRBJ2-7|TRBV6-5|TRBD2
TGTGCCAGCAGTTATACTAGCGGGAGCTCCTACGAGCAGTACTTC
CASSYTSGSSYEQYF
>NA|TRBJ2-7|TRBV7-9|NA
TGTGCCAGCAGCTTACCTAGCCAGGAGGAGCAGTACTTC
CASSLPSQEEQYF
>NA|TRBJ2-1|TRBV15|TRBD2
TGTGCCACCAGCAGAGGGCGAGCGGGAGTGGGCAATGAGCAGTTCTTC
CATSRGRAGVGNEQFF
>NA|TRBJ2-7|TRBV7-2|NA
TGTGCCAGCAGCTTAGGGGTCAATTCGGGGCGGGATAAGCAGTACTTC
CASSLGVNSGRDKQYF
>NA|TRBJ2-7|TRBV30|TRBD2
TGTGCCAATGGTAGCCTAGCGGGGGAGATTTACGAGCAGTACTTC
CANGSLAGEIYEQYF
>NA|TRBJ2-7|TRBV13|NA
TGTGCCAGCAGCTTAGGGTCCGGGATTGGCGAGCAGTACTTC
CASSLGSGIGEQYF
>NA|TRBJ1-2|TRBV30|TRBD1
TGTGCCTGGAGCCTACAACAGGGGACCGACTACACCTTC
CAWSLQQGTDYTF
>NA|TRBJ1-1|TRBV11-2|NA
TGTGCCAGCAGCTTAGTGGCGAACACTGAAGCTTTCTTT
CASSLVANTEAFF
>NA|TRBJ2-7|TRBV7-9|NA
TGTGCCAGCAGCTTAGTAGGGGCCAACGAGCAGTACTTC
CASSLVGANEQYF
>NA|TRBJ1-6|TRBV5-6|TRBD1
TGTGCCAGCAGCTTGGTGACAGGGCTTAATTCACCCCTCCACTTT
CASSLVTGLNSPLHF
>NA|TRBJ1-2|TRBV6-5|NA
TGTGCCAGCTACGGGGTTAACTATGGCTACACCTTC
CASYGVNYGYTF
>NA|TRBJ2-1|TRBV30|NA
TGTGCTATAGATACTAGCTACTCCTACAATGAGCAGTTCTTC
CAIDTSYSYNEQFF
>NA|TRBJ1-1|TRBV14|NA
TGTGCCAGCAGCCAAGATACGGGATTTGGGACTGAAGCTTTCTTT
CASSQDTGFGTEAFF
>NA|TRBJ1-1|TRBV2|TRBD1
TGTGCCAGCACCTTTGGGGGACAGGCAGCCCTTGAAGCTTTCTTT
CASTFGGQAALEAFF
>NA|TRBJ1-1|TRBV7-2|NA
TGTGCCAGCAGCTCCCCATTCCGGGAAGCTTTCTTT
CASSSPFREAFF
>medium-sized|TRBJ2-7|TRBV7-2|NA
TGTGCCAGCAGCTCCCTCCTCCCACAGAATCAATACGAGCAGTACTTC
CASSSLLPQNQYEQYF
>NA|TRBJ1-5|TRBV12-5|NA
TGTGCTAGTGGTTTGTGGTCAGGGCTGGGCAATCAGCCCCAGCATTTT
CASGLWSGLGNQPQHF
>few|TRBJ2-5|TRBV7-9|NA
TGTGCCAGCAGCTTAGCGCTGACAGCCCAAGAGACCCAGTACTTC
CASSLALTAQETQYF